One and the same sample provided the 16 T cell receptor beta chains below, sequenced in a study of blood T cell repertoires in COVID-19 (dated by TCRdb to 2019 to 2021). The library was made by the immunoSEQ multiplex PCR assay. This immuneACCESS table, as held by TCRdb, lists in-frame sequences with V and J called but not all clones. Of the missing ones, under half trace to an unresolved V gene in checked studies; the others have no known cause. This sample lists under 85,000 clones; 84% were detected once. Around 3.3% of the sample lies in the top ten. Sequenced sample: peripheral blood. The receptors shown here come from a man between 50 and 59 years old with acute or convalescent COVID-19.

The chain carries TRBV24-1 and TRBJ2-3, with 10 bases fitting TRBD2. V lost 1 base to trimming and J lost 5 bases; unmatched junction nucleotides: 8. The CDR3 length is 17 residues. Germline V CDR1 and CDR2: KGHDR, SFDVKD. CDR3: CATSDFKAGGPGDTQYF. CDR3 sequence (DNA): TGTGCCACCAGTGATTTCAAAGCGGGGGGGCCTGGAGATACGCAGTATTTT.

The rearrangement uses TRBV7-2 and TRBJ1-1; 12 nucleotides match TRBD1. The ends lost 5 bases at V and 3 bases at J; junction bases unmatched: 4. The V gene's germline CDR1 is SGHTA and CDR2 FQGNSA. This CDR3 is built from 15 residues. CDR3 sequence: CASSPGQGAYTEAFF. CDR3 nucleotide sequence: TGTGCCAGCAGCCCGGGACAGGGGGCTTACACTGAAGCTTTCTTT. Full variable domain (rest looked up from reference TRBV7-2 and TRBJ1-1): GAGVSQSPSNKVTEKGKDVELRCDPISGHTALYWYRQSLGQGLEFLIYFQGNSAPDKSGLPSDRFSAERTGGSVSTLTIQRTQQEDSAVYLCASSPGQGAYTEAFFGQGTRLTVV.

The V gene is TRBV3-1 (or the pseudogene TRBV3-2), the J gene TRBJ1-6; 8 nucleotides agree with TRBD1. The trim removed 2 bases at V and 6 bases at J, leaving 3 bases unmatched. Germline CDR1 reads LGHDT; CDR2 reads YNNKEL (reference sequence). The CDR3 runs to 15 residues. The CDR3 coding sequence is TGTGCCAGCAGCCAAAGAACAGGGGGTAATTCACCCCTCCACTTT. This codes for CASSQRTGGNSPLHF.

V usage is TRBV2 and J usage is TRBJ1-5, with 11 bases aligning to TRBD1. This CDR3 is built from 16 residues. V shed 6 bases and J 1 base; nucleotides not matched to a gene: 5. Germline V gives CDR1 SNHLY, CDR2 FYNNEI. The CDR3 reads CASRRTGGGSNQPQHF. The CDR3, as DNA: TGTGCCAGCAGAAGGACAGGGGGCGGAAGCAATCAGCCCCAGCATTTT.

This chain's CDR3 is CASSLDGTSVYNEQFF. CDR3 nucleotides: TGTGCCAGCAGCTTGGACGGGACTAGCGTTTACAATGAGCAGTTCTTC. The V and J genes are TRBV5-4 and TRBJ2-1, with 10 positions matching TRBD2. The ends lost 0 bases at V and 4 bases at J; junction bases unmatched: 4. The CDR3 sequence is 16 residues long. Germline V lookup: CDR1 SGHNT, CDR2 YYREEE (reference sequence).

The chain has TRBV6-2 or TRBV6-3 and TRBJ1-5; D might be TRBD1 (5 bases). The CDR3 contains 16 residues. Germline V gene sequence: CDR1 MNHEY, CDR2 SVGEGT. V was shortened by 3 bases and J by 2 bases, with 14 bases between the two germline ends. CDR3 protein: CASSYGAGRGNQPQHF. The CDR3 DNA reads TGTGCCAGCAGTTATGGGGCCGGGAGGGGCAATCAGCCCCAGCATTTT.

The chain employs TRBV7-9 and TRBJ2-7, with 15 nucleotides matching TRBD2. Germline V gives CDR1 SEHNR, CDR2 FQNEAQ (reference sequence). CDR3 size: 16 residues. Trimming cost V 5 bases and J 1 base; bases outside gene matches: 3. CDR3 protein: CASSGTSGGLSYEQYF. The CDR3, as DNA: TGTGCCAGCAGCGGGACTAGCGGGGGGCTTTCCTACGAGCAGTACTTC.

This chain joins TRBV11-2 and TRBJ1-1; D not resolved. The CDR3 contains 12 residues. Germline CDR1 SGHAT, CDR2 FQNNGV. V lost 1 base to trimming and J lost 7 bases, with 7 bases between them. The CDR3 coding sequence is TGTGCCAGCAGCTTAGTCGGTTTTGAAGCTTTCTTT. It specifies CASSLVGFEAFF.

The rearrangement joins TRBV7-3 to TRBJ2-1, with D perhaps matching TRBD2 (7 bases). Between the trimmed V and J ends, which lost 0 bases and 9 bases, there was a span of 12 bases. The CDR3 extends over 14 amino acids. In germline, CDR1 is SGHTA, CDR2 FQGTGA. This chain's CDR3 is CASSLTGGDTEQFF. The CDR3 nucleotides are TGTGCCAGCAGCTTAACGGGAGGGGACACTGAGCAGTTCTTC.

The V and J genes are TRBV7-9 and TRBJ1-1; maybe TRBD1 (6 bases). Germline V gene data show CDR1 as SEHNR and CDR2 as FQNEAQ (reference sequence). The CDR3 is 15 amino acids. The ends were cut back, 3 bases at V and 6 bases at J, with 17 bases in the middle. This chain's CDR3 is CASSFTAGGAAEAFF. CDR3 in DNA: TGTGCCAGCAGCTTTACGGCGGGGGGCGCGGCTGAAGCTTTCTTT. Drawing the rest from reference TRBV7-9 and TRBJ1-1, the complete variable domain is DTGVSQNPRHKITKRGQNVTFRCDPISEHNRLYWYRQTLGQGPEFLTYFQNEAQLEKSRLLSDRFSAERPKGSFSTLEIQRTEQGDSAMYLCASSFTAGGAAEAFFGQGTRLTVV.

The chain has TRBV19 and TRBJ1-1; D gene unclear. V dropped 3 bases and J dropped 5 bases, with 10 bases sitting between them. The CDR3 spans 13 residues. CDR1 is LNHDA, CDR2 SQIVND, per germline (reference sequence). The CDR3 protein is CASSIGERTEAFF. CDR3 bases: TGTGCCAGTAGTATTGGGGAGCGGACTGAAGCTTTCTTT.

This chain uses TRBV6-5 with TRBJ1-2, with D perhaps TRBD1 (6 bases). This CDR3 comprises 16 residues. Trimming took 2 bases from V and 4 from J, leaving 17 bases between them. Germline values: CDR1 MNHEY, CDR2 SVGAGI. The CDR3 reads CASSYDAQGQSYGYTF. The CDR3, as DNA: TGTGCCAGCAGTTACGATGCACAAGGACAGAGCTATGGCTACACCTTC.

The chain uses TRBV5-1 and TRBJ1-2; D is possibly TRBD1 (5 bases). The CDR3 has 14 residues. The V and J ends lost 0 bases and 0 bases respectively, with 6 bases between them. Germline V lookup: CDR1 SGHRS, CDR2 YFSETQ. CDR3 loop: CASSLGGANYGYTF. CDR3 nucleotides: TGCGCCAGCAGCTTGGGGGGGGCTAACTATGGCTACACCTTC.

The chain couples TRBV2 to TRBJ1-2, with unresolved D. Trimming took off 7 bases at V and 1 base at J, with 13 bases between the two ends. The CDR3 consists of 14 residues. Germline assignment: CDR1 SNHLY and CDR2 FYNNEI. The CDR3 region is CASTPVVLNYGYTF. DNA of the CDR3: TGTGCCAGCACCCCCGTCGTACTTAACTATGGCTACACCTTC.

The V and J genes are TRBV15 and TRBJ1-2; TRBD1 agrees at 10 bases. The germline V gene has CDR1 LNHNV and CDR2 YYDKDF (reference sequence). Losses at the gene ends were 0 bases for V and 8 bases for J; bases not matched to a gene: 3. The CDR3 consists of 14 residues. Here the CDR3 reads CATSRDWDRGGYTF. The CDR3 DNA reads as TGTGCCACCAGCAGAGATTGGGACAGGGGCGGCTACACCTTC.

This clone came up a few times. This chain joins TRBV27 and TRBJ1-2, with D possibly matching TRBD1 (5 bases). Germline V CDR1 and CDR2: MNHEY, SMNVEV (reference sequence). This CDR3 region has 14 residues. Trimming removed 3 bases at V and 2 bases at J, with 10 bases between. The CDR3 bases are TGTGCCAGCAGTTTTCGGTCAGGGAACTATGGCTACACCTTC. The encoded protein is CASSFRSGNYGYTF.